The source of this T cell receptor beta chain is a study of T-cell reconstitution after alpha-beta-depleted transplantation in children. It was with unique molecular identifiers that the TCRbeta library was prepared. From the PCR reads, TCRdb called clonotypes with MiXCR, one entry per CDR3 protein. The repertoire consists of a few hundred thousand distinct CDR3 sequences, with roughly 11% occurring once and the leading ten covering roughly 6%. The sample holds a few counts of this clonotype. This receptor was obtained from a human donor who donated a stem cell graft to a child with acute myeloid leukemia. The specimen was PBMCs from the stem cell graft donor, collected from the stem cell graft.

The CDR3 DNA reads as TGTGCCAGCAGTGAACTGGAAGGAGGGGGAAATACGCAGTATTTT. Its protein is CASSELEGGGNTQYF. J is TRBJ2-3 and V is TRBV6-1; D tentatively reads TRBD1 or TRBD2 (6 bases each). The CDR3 has 15 amino acids. Germline assignment: CDR1 MNHNS and CDR2 SASEGT. The V end lost 2 bases, the J end lost 7 bases, and 16 bases lay between the germline ends.